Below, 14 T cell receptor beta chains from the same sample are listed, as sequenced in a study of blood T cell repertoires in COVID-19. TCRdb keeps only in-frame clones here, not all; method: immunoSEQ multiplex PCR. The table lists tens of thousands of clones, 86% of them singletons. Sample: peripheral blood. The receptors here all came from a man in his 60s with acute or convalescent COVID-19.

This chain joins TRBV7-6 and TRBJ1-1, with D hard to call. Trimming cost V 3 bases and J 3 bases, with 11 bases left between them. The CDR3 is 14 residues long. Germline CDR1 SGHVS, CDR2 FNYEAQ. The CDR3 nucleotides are TGTGCCAGCAGCTTGAGCGGCGTGGACACTGAAGCTTTCTTT. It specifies CASSLSGVDTEAFF.

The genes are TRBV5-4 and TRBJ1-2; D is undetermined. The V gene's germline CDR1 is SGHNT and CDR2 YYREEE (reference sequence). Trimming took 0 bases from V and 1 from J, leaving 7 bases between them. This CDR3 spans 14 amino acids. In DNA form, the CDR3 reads TGTGCCAGCAGCTTGGGAGCGAGTAACTATGGCTACACCTTC. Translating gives CASSLGASNYGYTF.

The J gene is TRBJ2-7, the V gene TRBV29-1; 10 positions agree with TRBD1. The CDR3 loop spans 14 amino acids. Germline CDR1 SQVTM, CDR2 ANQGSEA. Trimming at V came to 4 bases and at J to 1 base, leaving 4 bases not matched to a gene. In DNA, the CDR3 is TGCAGCGTTGCCCGGGACAGGGGTTCCTACGAGCAGTACTTC. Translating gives CSVARDRGSYEQYF.

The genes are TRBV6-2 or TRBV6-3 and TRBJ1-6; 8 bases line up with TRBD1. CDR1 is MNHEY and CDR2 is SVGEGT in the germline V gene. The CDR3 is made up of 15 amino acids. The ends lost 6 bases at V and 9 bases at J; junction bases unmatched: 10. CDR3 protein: CASRPDRGSGSPLHF. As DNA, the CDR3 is TGTGCCAGCAGACCTGACAGGGGAAGTGGTTCACCCCTCCACTTT.

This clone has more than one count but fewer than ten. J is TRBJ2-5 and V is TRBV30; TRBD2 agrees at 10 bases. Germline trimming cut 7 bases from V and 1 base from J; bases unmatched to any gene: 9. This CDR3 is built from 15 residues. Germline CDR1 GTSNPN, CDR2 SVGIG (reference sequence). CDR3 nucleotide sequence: TGTGCCTTCCGAGGTAGCGGGAGGATCCAAGAGACCCAGTACTTC. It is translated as CAFRGSGRIQETQYF.

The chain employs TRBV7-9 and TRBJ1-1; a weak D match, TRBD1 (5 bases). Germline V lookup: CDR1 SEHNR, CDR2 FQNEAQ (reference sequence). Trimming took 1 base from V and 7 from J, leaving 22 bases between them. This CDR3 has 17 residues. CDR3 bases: TGTGCCAGCAGCTTAGGATCCCCAGGGCGGGAGGATGTTGAAGCTTTCTTT. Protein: CASSLGSPGREDVEAFF.

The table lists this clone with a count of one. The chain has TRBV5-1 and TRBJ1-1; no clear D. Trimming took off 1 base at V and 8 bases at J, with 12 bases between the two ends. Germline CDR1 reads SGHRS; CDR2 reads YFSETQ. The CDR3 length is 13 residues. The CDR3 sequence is CASSLHGPIEAFF. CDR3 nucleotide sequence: TGCGCCAGCAGCTTGCATGGGCCTATAGAAGCTTTCTTT.

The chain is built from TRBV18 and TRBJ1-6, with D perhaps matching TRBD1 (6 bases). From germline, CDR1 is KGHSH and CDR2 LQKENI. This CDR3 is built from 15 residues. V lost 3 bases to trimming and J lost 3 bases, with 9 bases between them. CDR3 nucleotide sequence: TGTGCCAGCTCACCTCGGACAGACTATAATTCACCCCTCCACTTT. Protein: CASSPRTDYNSPLHF.

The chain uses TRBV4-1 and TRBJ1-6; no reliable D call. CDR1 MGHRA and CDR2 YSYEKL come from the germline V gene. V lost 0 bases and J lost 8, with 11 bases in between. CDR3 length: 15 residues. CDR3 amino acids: CASSQDPFPDSPLHF. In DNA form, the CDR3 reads TGCGCCAGCAGCCAAGATCCTTTTCCAGATTCACCCCTCCACTTT.

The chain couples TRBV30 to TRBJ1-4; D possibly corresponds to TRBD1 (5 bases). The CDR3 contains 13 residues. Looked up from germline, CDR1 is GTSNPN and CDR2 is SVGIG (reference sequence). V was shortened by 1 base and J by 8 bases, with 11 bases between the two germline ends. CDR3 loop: CAWSDNGGEKLFF. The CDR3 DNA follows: TGTGCCTGGAGTGATAACGGGGGAGAAAAACTGTTTTTT.

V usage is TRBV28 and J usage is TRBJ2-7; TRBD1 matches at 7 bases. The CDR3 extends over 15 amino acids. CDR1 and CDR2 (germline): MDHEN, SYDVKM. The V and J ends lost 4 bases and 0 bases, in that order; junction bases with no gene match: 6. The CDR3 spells CASSSTTGNSYEQYF. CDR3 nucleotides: TGTGCCAGCAGTTCCACGACAGGGAACTCCTACGAGCAGTACTTC.

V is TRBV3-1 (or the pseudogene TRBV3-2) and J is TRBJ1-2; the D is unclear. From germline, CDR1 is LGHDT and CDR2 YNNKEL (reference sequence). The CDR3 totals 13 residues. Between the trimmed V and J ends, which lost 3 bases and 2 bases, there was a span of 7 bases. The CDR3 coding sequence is TGTGCCAGCAGCCACGAGGTAAACTATGGCTACACCTTC. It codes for CASSHEVNYGYTF.

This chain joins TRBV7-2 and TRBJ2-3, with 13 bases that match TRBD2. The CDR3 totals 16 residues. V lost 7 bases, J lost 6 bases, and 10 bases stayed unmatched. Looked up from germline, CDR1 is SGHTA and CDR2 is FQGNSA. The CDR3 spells CASTQGLAGPADTQYF. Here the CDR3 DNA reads TGTGCCAGCACCCAGGGACTAGCGGGACCGGCGGATACGCAGTATTTT. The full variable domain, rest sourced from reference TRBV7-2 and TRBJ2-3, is GAGVSQSPSNKVTEKGKDVELRCDPISGHTALYWYRQSLGQGLEFLIYFQGNSAPDKSGLPSDRFSAERTGGSVSTLTIQRTQQEDSAVYLCASTQGLAGPADTQYFGPGTRLTVL.

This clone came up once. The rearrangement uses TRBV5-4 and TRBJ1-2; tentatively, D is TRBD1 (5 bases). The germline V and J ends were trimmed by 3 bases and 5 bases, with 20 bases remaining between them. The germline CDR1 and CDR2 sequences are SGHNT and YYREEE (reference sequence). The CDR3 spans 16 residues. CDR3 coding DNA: TGTGCCAGCAGCTCGAATATACAGGCCGATTTATATGGCTACACCTTC. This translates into CASSSNIQADLYGYTF.